The clone carrying this T cell receptor beta chain was recorded a few times. This sample was included in a study of blood T cell repertoires in COVID-19. About the research overall: Specimens from acute and convalescent COVID-19 originated in the United States, Italy and Spain.

This table comes from immunoSEQ multiplex PCR, and its TCRdb copy is limited to in-frame clones, with some not included. The sample consists of tens of thousands of clones, more than 65% of them appearing once. Seattle enrolled patients during active infection and tracked them longitudinally. The V end lost 0 bases, the J end lost 6 bases, and 7 bases lay between the germline ends. CDR1 MGHRA and CDR2 YSYEKL come from the germline V gene. The CDR3 extends over 13 amino acids. This sequence joins TRBV4-1 and TRBJ2-3; D not certain. This TCR was recovered from an older man with COVID-19, enrolled during active disease. The sample comprised peripheral blood. The CDR3 sequence is CASSQDHADTQYF. CDR3 nucleotide sequence: TGCGCCAGCAGCCAAGATCATGCGGATACGCAGTATTTT.